The present T cell receptor beta chain was sequenced within a study of T cell responses to AZD1222 COVID-19 vaccine. This clone showed up just once. The target antigen is unknown. Sequencing used immunoSEQ multiplex PCR; TCRdb keeps in-frame clones, though not all of them. The data contain more than 140,000 clones, over 85% of them singletons. Germline loops: CDR1 SGHRS, CDR2 YFSETQ. Trimming took off 3 bases at V and 0 bases at J, with 10 bases between the two ends. The CDR3 runs to 15 residues. General study findings and limits: All repertoire sampling was performed exclusively after the peak T cell response. At baseline, seropositivity was found in only a handful of AZD1222 recipients.

V gene TRBV5-1 combines with J gene TRBJ1-5; D unresolved. The sample in question was peripheral blood, obtained on day 0 of MenACWY control vaccination. The source of this sequence is an adult in good health. CDR3 DNA: TGCGCCAGCAGCTCCGACGGCAATAGCAATCAGCCCCAGCATTTT. It is translated as CASSSDGNSNQPQHF.